This passage covers 23 T cell receptor beta chains from one sample sequenced in a study of cytomegalovirus exposure and HLA in healthy donors. TCRdb's copy holds only in-frame clones and misses some; the assay was immunoSEQ multiplex PCR. The sample holds 240,000 or so clones, around 86% seen once. Input material: PBMCs. These receptors were taken from a woman aged 25-40 years in good health and CMV-seropositive.

As DNA, the CDR3 is TGTGCCAGCAGCTTCTATTCTTCTCTCGCTAGCGGTGCATCCTACAATGAGCAGTTCTTC. It encodes CASSFYSSLASGASYNEQFF. The chain combines TRBV11-3 with TRBJ2-1; TRBD2 matches at 7 bases. Losses at the gene ends were 3 bases for V and 1 base for J; bases not matched to a gene: 18. CDR1 and CDR2 from the germline V gene are SGHNT and YENEEA. CDR3 length equals 20 residues.

The V call is TRBV9, the J call TRBJ1-2; TRBD1 is a possible D gene (5 bases). The CDR3 runs 13 residues. In germline, CDR1 is SGDLS, CDR2 YYNGEE. Between the trimmed V and J ends, which lost 0 bases and 6 bases, there was a span of 9 bases. The CDR3 here is CASSVAPGHGYTF. CDR3 nucleotides: TGTGCCAGCAGCGTAGCTCCAGGGCATGGCTACACCTTC.

J is TRBJ2-7 and V is TRBV30, with D uncertain. The V end lost 0 bases, the J end lost 6 bases, and 12 bases lay between the germline ends. The CDR3 loop spans 13 amino acids. Germline values: CDR1 GTSNPN, CDR2 SVGIG (reference sequence). CDR3 in amino acids: CAWSVRYTTEQYF. The CDR3 nucleotides read TGTGCCTGGAGTGTACGGTACACTACCGAGCAGTACTTC.

This clone was recorded only once. V is TRBV7-9 and J is TRBJ1-1, with D perhaps TRBD1 (5 bases). The V gene lost 2 bases and the J gene lost 4 bases, with 11 bases spanning the gap. CDR3 length: 14 amino acids. Germline CDR1 SEHNR, CDR2 FQNEAQ (reference sequence). CDR3 amino acids: CASSLTQGGTEAFF. Here the CDR3 DNA reads TGTGCCAGCAGCTTAACGCAGGGCGGCACTGAAGCTTTCTTT.

This rearrangement joins TRBV28 to TRBJ1-5, with D perhaps matching TRBD1 (5 bases). V lost 2 bases to trimming and J lost 0 bases, with 14 bases between them. This CDR3 has 17 amino acids. Germline lookup yields CDR1 MDHEN and CDR2 SYDVKM. CDR3 protein: CASSLRVTVNSNQPQHF. CDR3 nucleotide sequence: TGTGCCAGCAGTTTAAGGGTGACAGTCAATAGCAATCAGCCCCAGCATTTT. Full variable domain (outside the CDR3, taken from reference TRBV28 and TRBJ1-5): DVKVTQSSRYLVKRTGEKVFLECVQDMDHENMFWYRQDPGLGLRLIYFSYDVKMKEKGDIPEGYSVSREKKERFSLILESASTNQTSMYLCASSLRVTVNSNQPQHFGDGTRLSIL.

The rearrangement joins TRBV27 to TRBJ2-7, with D uncertain. Per germline, CDR1 MNHEY and CDR2 SMNVEV (reference sequence). The CDR3 is 10 residues long. The ends were cut back, 5 bases at V and 7 bases at J, with 6 bases in the middle. CDR3 coding DNA: TGTGCCAGCAGTCCACGGGAGCAGTACTTC. Protein product: CASSPREQYF.

This clone was found a few times. CDR3 nucleotide sequence: TGTGCCAGCAGCTATGGGACAGGACACAATCAGCCCCAGCATTTT. It translates to CASSYGTGHNQPQHF. V is TRBV27 and J is TRBJ1-5; TRBD1 agrees at 8 bases. The trim removed 6 bases at V and 3 bases at J, leaving 7 bases unmatched. From germline, CDR1 is MNHEY and CDR2 SMNVEV (reference sequence). The CDR3 length is 15 residues.

The chain's CDR3 is CANPAGGASTDTQYF. CDR3 nucleotide sequence: TGTGCCAACCCGGCGGGTGGTGCTAGCACAGATACGCAGTATTTT. The chain recombines TRBV7-9 with TRBJ2-3; a weak D match, TRBD2 (5 bases). V was shortened by 10 bases and J by 0 bases, with 17 bases between the two germline ends. CDR1 SEHNR and CDR2 FQNEAQ come from the germline V gene (reference sequence). The CDR3 totals 15 residues.

The J gene is TRBJ1-1, the V gene TRBV5-6; 10 nucleotides agree with TRBD1. The CDR3 runs to 12 residues. Trimming cost V 4 bases and J 8 bases; bases outside gene matches: 2. CDR1 SGHDT and CDR2 YYEEEE come from the germline V gene. CDR3 nucleotides: TGTGCCAGCAGCGGACAGGGGGTGGAAGCTTTCTTT. Residues: CASSGQGVEAFF.

This rearrangement joins TRBV19 to TRBJ2-3; possibly TRBD1 for D (5 bases). Looked up from germline, CDR1 is LNHDA and CDR2 is SQIVND (reference sequence). The V end lost 5 bases, the J end lost 4 bases, and 13 bases lay between the germline ends. This CDR3 is 14 amino acids long. The CDR3 spells CASSGQGKADTQYF. CDR3 nucleotides: TGTGCCAGTAGTGGGCAGGGAAAGGCAGATACGCAGTATTTT.

With regard to this clone: Other DNA sequences within the sample encode an identical CDR3. This chain links TRBV29-1 with TRBJ1-1, with D possibly being TRBD1 (5 bases). Germline assignment: CDR1 SQVTM and CDR2 ANQGSEA. The CDR3 contains 12 residues. V gave up 4 bases and J gave up 4 bases, with 10 bases separating them. CDR3: CSVGQWSTEAFF. Written as DNA, the CDR3 is TGCAGCGTTGGACAGTGGAGCACTGAAGCTTTCTTT. Drawing the rest from reference TRBV29-1 and TRBJ1-1, the complete variable domain is SAVISQKPSRDICQRGTSLTIQCQVDSQVTMMFWYRQQPGQSLTLIATANQGSEATYESGFVIDKFPISRPNLTFSTLTVSNMSPEDSSIYLCSVGQWSTEAFFGQGTRLTVV.

This chain connects TRBV5-1 to TRBJ2-1, with TRBD2 identical over 8 bases. V lost 0 bases to trimming and J lost 4 bases; unmatched junction nucleotides: 3. The CDR3 extends over 15 amino acids. The V gene's germline CDR1 is SGHRS and CDR2 YFSETQ. The CDR3 here is CASSLGSSGYNEQFF. The CDR3 bases are TGCGCCAGCAGCTTGGGATCTAGCGGGTACAATGAGCAGTTCTTC.

The chain joins TRBV5-1 to TRBJ2-2, with 9 bases that match TRBD2. The V and J ends lost 4 bases and 3 bases, in that order; junction bases with no gene match: 7. CDR3 length: 16 residues. Germline CDR1 and CDR2: SGHRS and YFSETQ. CDR3 in DNA: TGCGCCAGCAGCCTACCCGGCGGGAGGGACACCGGGGAGCTGTTTTTT. Translating it yields CASSLPGGRDTGELFF.

The rearrangement links TRBV6-1 to TRBJ1-1; TRBD1 agrees at 8 bases. V lost 7 bases and J lost 4; bases outside the gene matches: 5. The V gene's germline CDR1 is MNHNS and CDR2 SASEGT. There are 13 residues in the CDR3. DNA of the CDR3: TGTGCCAGCAAGGGACAGGTGGGCACTGAAGCTTTCTTT. It translates to CASKGQVGTEAFF.

The V call is TRBV5-4, the J call TRBJ2-7, with 9 bases fitting TRBD2. CDR1 is SGHNT, CDR2 YYREEE, per germline (reference sequence). This CDR3 has 15 residues. Trimming took 4 bases from V and 3 from J; bases not matched to a gene: 8. This chain's CDR3 is CASSQSGRPVYEQYF. The CDR3 bases are TGTGCCAGCAGCCAAAGCGGGAGGCCCGTCTACGAGCAGTACTTC.

V and J are TRBV5-4 and TRBJ2-7; 7 nucleotides agree with TRBD2. V lost 3 bases to trimming and J lost 3 bases; unmatched junction nucleotides: 9. CDR3 length: 15 amino acids. CDR1 is SGHNT, CDR2 YYREEE, per germline (reference sequence). In DNA form, the CDR3 reads TGTGCCAGCAGCTCATTAGCGGGTGGGCTCTACGAGCAGTACTTC. Its translation: CASSSLAGGLYEQYF.

The V gene is TRBV15, the J gene TRBJ2-4; 12 bases are shared with TRBD1. The CDR3 is 18 residues long. Losses at the gene ends were 0 bases for V and 2 bases for J; bases not matched to a gene: 5. Germline values: CDR1 LNHNV, CDR2 YYDKDF (reference sequence). CDR3 region: CATSRDHGTGGSKNIQYF. DNA of the CDR3: TGTGCCACCAGCAGAGATCACGGGACAGGGGGCTCCAAAAACATTCAGTACTTC.

The V call is TRBV28, the J call TRBJ1-5; TRBD1 agrees at 9 bases. The junction had 10 bases not matched to a gene; V was cut back by 8 bases and J by 5 bases. CDR1 and CDR2 from the germline V gene are MDHEN and SYDVKM. This CDR3 contains 15 residues. Here the CDR3 DNA reads TGTGCCAGCGTACATCGGGACAGGGTCGATCAGCCCCAGCATTTT. Protein sequence: CASVHRDRVDQPQHF. Full variable domain (rest looked up from reference TRBV28 and TRBJ1-5): DVKVTQSSRYLVKRTGEKVFLECVQDMDHENMFWYRQDPGLGLRLIYFSYDVKMKEKGDIPEGYSVSREKKERFSLILESASTNQTSMYLCASVHRDRVDQPQHFGDGTRLSIL.

The rearrangement joins TRBV5-4 to TRBJ2-2; 9 nucleotides line up with TRBD1. The V segment lost 4 bases and the J segment 2 bases; nucleotides outside the gene matches: 6. The length of the CDR3 is 16 residues. Germline V CDR1 and CDR2: SGHNT, YYREEE (reference sequence). DNA for the CDR3: TGTGCCAGCAGCCACAGGGACAGGGTAAACACCGGGGAGCTGTTTTTT. This translates into CASSHRDRVNTGELFF.

This sequence joins TRBV20-1 and TRBJ2-7; tentative D call: TRBD2 (5 bases). Between the trimmed V and J ends, which lost 6 bases and 4 bases, there was a span of 7 bases. This CDR3 is built from 10 residues. The germline V gene encodes CDR1 DFQATT and CDR2 SNEGSKA (reference sequence). The CDR3 here is CSARRYEQYF. The CDR3 DNA is TGCAGTGCAAGGAGGTACGAGCAGTACTTC.

V usage is TRBV28 and J usage is TRBJ1-1; D is unclear. This CDR3 contains 13 residues. Trimming left V 6 bases short and J 1 base short, with 9 bases between. Per the germline V gene, CDR1 is MDHEN and CDR2 is SYDVKM. DNA for the CDR3: TGTGCCAGCAGAAATTCAGGGAACACTGAAGCTTTCTTT. It yields the protein CASRNSGNTEAFF.

This clone was detected a few times. The V gene is TRBV19, the J gene TRBJ1-4; D gene ambiguous. From germline, CDR1 is LNHDA and CDR2 SQIVND (reference sequence). The CDR3 consists of 14 residues. V dropped 6 bases and J dropped 6 bases, with 14 bases sitting between them. The CDR3 sequence is CASRVRGRDEKLFF. CDR3 nucleotides: TGTGCCAGTAGGGTACGCGGGAGGGATGAAAAACTGTTTTTT.

J is TRBJ2-5 and V is TRBV27; D gene uncertain. This CDR3 contains 15 residues. CDR1 and CDR2 (germline): MNHEY, SMNVEV (reference sequence). Trimming cost V 2 bases and J 2 bases, with 12 bases left between them. The CDR3 spells CASSLDTLSQETQYF. The CDR3 DNA sequence: TGTGCCAGCAGTTTAGACACCTTATCACAAGAGACCCAGTACTTC.